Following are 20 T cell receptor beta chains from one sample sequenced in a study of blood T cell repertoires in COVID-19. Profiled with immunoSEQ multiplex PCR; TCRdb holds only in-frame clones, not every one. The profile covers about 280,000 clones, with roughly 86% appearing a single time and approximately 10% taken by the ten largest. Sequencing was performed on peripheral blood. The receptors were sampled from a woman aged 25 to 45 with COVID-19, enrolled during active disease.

CDR3: CASSLDRGPYGYTF. The DNA of the CDR3 is TGTGCCAGCAGCCTAGACAGGGGACCTTATGGCTACACCTTC. The chain has TRBV7-9 and TRBJ1-2; 8 bases match TRBD1. This CDR3 is 14 amino acids long. V shed 5 bases and J 5 bases; nucleotides not matched to a gene: 7. CDR1 is SEHNR and CDR2 is FQNEAQ in the germline V gene (reference sequence).

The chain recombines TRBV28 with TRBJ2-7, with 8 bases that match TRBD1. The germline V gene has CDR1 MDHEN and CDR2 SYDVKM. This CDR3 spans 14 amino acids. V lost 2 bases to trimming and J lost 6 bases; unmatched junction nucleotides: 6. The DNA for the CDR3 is TGTGCCAGCAGTTTACAGGGGGCTAAGGCCGAGCAGTACTTC. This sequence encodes CASSLQGAKAEQYF.

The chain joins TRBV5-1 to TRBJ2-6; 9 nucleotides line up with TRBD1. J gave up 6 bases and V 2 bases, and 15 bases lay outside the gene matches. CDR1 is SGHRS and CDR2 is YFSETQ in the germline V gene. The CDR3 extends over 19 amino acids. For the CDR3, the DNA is TGCGCCAGCAGCTTATATCGGGACAGGGCGTCACCTGAGGCCAACGTCCTGACTTTC. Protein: CASSLYRDRASPEANVLTF.

CDR3 in DNA: TGTGCCAGCAGTCCTCGACAGTTTTACTCCTATAATTCACCCCTCCACTTT. Its translation: CASSPRQFYSYNSPLHF. The V call is TRBV28, the J call TRBJ1-6; D might be TRBD1 (5 bases). The CDR3 is made up of 17 amino acids. V was shortened by 5 bases and J by 0 bases, with 14 bases between the two germline ends. From germline, CDR1 is MDHEN and CDR2 SYDVKM.

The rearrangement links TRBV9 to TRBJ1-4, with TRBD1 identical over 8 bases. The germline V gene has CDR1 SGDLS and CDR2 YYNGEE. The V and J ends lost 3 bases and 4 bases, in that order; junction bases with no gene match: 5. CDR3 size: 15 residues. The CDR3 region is CASSASDRGNEKLFF. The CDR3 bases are TGTGCCAGCAGCGCAAGTGACAGGGGTAATGAAAAACTGTTTTTT.

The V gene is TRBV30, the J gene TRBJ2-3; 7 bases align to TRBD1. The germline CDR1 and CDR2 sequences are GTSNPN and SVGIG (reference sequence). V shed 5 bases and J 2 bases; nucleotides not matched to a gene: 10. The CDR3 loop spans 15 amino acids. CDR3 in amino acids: CAWAIGGGPTDTQYF. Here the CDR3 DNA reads TGTGCCTGGGCTATAGGGGGCGGCCCCACAGATACGCAGTATTTT.

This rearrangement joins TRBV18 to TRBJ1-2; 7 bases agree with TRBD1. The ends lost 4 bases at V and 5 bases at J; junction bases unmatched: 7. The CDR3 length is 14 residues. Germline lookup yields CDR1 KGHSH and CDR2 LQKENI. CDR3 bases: TGTGCCAGCTCACTACAAGGGACAGAATATGGCTACACCTTC. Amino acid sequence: CASSLQGTEYGYTF.

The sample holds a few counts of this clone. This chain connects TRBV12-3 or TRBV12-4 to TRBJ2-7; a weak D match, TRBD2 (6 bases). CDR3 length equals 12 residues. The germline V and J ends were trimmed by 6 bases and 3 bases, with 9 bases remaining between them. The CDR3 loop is CASRTGSYEQYF. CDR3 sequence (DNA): TGTGCCAGCAGAACCGGGAGCTACGAGCAGTACTTC.

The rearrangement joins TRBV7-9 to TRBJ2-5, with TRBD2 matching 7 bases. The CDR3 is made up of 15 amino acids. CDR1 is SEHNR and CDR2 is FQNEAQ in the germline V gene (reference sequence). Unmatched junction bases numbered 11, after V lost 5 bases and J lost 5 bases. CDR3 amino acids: CASSQRDYRPETQYF. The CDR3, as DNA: TGTGCCAGCAGCCAGCGGGACTACCGACCGGAGACCCAGTACTTC.

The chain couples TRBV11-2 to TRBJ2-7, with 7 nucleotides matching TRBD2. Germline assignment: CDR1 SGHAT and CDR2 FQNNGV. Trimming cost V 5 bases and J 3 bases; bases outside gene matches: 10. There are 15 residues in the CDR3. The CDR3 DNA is TGTGCCAGCAGCCGGGAGGATACTCACCTCTACGAGCAGTACTTC. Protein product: CASSREDTHLYEQYF.

The CDR3 loop is CASTPPGQGSGSNQPQHF. CDR3 bases: TGCGCCAGCACCCCACCGGGACAGGGGTCGGGGAGCAATCAGCCCCAGCATTTT. This rearrangement joins TRBV4-1 to TRBJ1-5; TRBD1 aligns across 10 bases. Trimming removed 7 bases from V and 1 base from J; junction bases left unmatched: 13. The CDR3 runs to 18 residues. Germline V gene lookup returns CDR1 MGHRA and CDR2 YSYEKL.

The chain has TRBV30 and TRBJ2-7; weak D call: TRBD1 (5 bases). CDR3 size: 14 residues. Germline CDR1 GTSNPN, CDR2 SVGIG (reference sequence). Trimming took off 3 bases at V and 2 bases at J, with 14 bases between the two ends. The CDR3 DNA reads TGTGCCTGGAGGCCCAAGCAGGGAACCTACGAGCAGTACTTC. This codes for CAWRPKQGTYEQYF.

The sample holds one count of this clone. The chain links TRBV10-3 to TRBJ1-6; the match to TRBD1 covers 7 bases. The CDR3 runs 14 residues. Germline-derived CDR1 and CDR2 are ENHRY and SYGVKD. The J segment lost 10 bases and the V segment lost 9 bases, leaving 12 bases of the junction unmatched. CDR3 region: CAIVRQGSGSPLHF. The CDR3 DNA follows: TGTGCCATAGTGAGACAGGGCTCGGGCTCACCCCTCCACTTT.

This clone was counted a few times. The CDR3 nucleotides read TGTGCCAGCAGGCGACTACTAGCGGGAGGGCCGGGGGAGCAGTACTTC. This codes for CASRRLLAGGPGEQYF. The J gene is TRBJ2-7, the V gene TRBV28; 13 bases agree with TRBD2. CDR1 is MDHEN and CDR2 is SYDVKM in the germline V gene. Trimming cost V 6 bases and J 7 bases; bases outside gene matches: 12. This CDR3 is built from 16 residues.

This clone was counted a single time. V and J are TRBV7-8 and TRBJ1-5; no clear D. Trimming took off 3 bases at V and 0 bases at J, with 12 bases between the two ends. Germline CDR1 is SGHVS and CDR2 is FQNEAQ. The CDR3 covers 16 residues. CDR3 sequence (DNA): TGTGCCAGCAGCTTTAATGGACTGTATAGCAATCAGCCCCAGCATTTT. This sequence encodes CASSFNGLYSNQPQHF.

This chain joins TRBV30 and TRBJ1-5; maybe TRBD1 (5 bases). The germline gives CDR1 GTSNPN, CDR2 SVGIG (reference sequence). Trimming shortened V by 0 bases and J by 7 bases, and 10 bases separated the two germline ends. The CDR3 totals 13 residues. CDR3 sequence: CAWSVTGQQPQHF. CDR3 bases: TGTGCCTGGAGTGTTACAGGTCAACAGCCCCAGCATTTT.

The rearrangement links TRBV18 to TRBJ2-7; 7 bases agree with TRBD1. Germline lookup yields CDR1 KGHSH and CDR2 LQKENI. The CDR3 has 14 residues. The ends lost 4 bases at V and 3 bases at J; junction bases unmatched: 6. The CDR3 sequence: CASSLGTVSYEQYF. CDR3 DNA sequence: TGTGCCAGCTCACTCGGGACAGTTAGCTACGAGCAGTACTTC.

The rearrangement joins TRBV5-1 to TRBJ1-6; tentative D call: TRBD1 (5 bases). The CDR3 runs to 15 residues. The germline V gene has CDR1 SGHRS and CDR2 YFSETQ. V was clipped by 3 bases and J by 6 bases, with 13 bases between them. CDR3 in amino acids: CASSYQTGGNSPLHF. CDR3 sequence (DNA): TGCGCCAGCAGCTACCAAACCGGGGGTAATTCACCCCTCCACTTT.

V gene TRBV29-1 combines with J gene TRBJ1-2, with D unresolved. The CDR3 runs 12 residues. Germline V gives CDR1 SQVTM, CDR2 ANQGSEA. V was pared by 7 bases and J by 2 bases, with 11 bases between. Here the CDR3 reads CSAMYSNYGYTF. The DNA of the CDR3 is TGCAGCGCAATGTATTCCAACTATGGCTACACCTTC.

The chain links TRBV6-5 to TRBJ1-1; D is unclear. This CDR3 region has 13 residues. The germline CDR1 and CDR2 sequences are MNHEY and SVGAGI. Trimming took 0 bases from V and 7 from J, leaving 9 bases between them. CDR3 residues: CASSYSNSNEAFF. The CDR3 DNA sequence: TGTGCCAGCAGTTACTCGAATAGCAATGAAGCTTTCTTT.